This T cell receptor beta chain was documented in a study of cytomegalovirus exposure and HLA in healthy donors. Study-wide findings and caveats: According to a later analysis, most TCR beta chains associated with CMV appeared HLA-restricted. CMV antigen specificity of three CMV-associated chains was confirmed in vitro. It is likely that the observed cluster of highly shared sequence variants was a sequencing artifact.

The PCR ran on 60 Vbeta and 13 Jbeta primers. Original analysis: Approximately 10 million shared chains were among about 80 million unique TCR beta chains counted in a later analysis. Sequenced by immunoSEQ multiplex PCR; TCRdb stores in-frame clones only, minus some. V and J calls and clone size come straight from that table; D and trimming were deduced from the DNA. The repertoire has about 120,000 clones, 72% of them found once; the top ten carry less than 4.5%. The ends were cut back, 3 bases at V and 2 bases at J, with 5 bases in the middle. The V gene's germline CDR1 is MNHEY and CDR2 SMNVEV (reference sequence). The CDR3 is 14 amino acids. Notes on this clone: Its antigen is not identified.

This sequence originates from a man aged 25 to 40 in good health and CMV-seronegative. The specimen sequenced was PBMCs. This chain uses TRBV27 with TRBJ2-6; D ambiguous. CDR3 loop: CASSLWPGANVLTF. In DNA form, the CDR3 reads TGTGCCAGCAGTTTGTGGCCTGGGGCCAACGTCCTGACTTTC.